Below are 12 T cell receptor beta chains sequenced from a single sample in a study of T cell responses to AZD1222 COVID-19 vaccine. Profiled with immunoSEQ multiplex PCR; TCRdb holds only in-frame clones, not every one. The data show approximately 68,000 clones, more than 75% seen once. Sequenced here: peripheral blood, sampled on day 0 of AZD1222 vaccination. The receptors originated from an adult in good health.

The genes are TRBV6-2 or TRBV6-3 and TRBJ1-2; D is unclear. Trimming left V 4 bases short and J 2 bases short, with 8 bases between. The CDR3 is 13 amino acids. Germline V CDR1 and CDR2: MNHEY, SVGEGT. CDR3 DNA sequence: TGTGCCAGCAGTTTGGCTGGCAACTATGGCTACACCTTC. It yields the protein CASSLAGNYGYTF.

The CDR3 protein is CASSEPGGGYGYTF. The CDR3 coding sequence is TGTGCCAGCAGTGAACCCGGGGGGGGCTATGGCTACACCTTC. The rearrangement uses TRBV2 and TRBJ1-2; D is possibly TRBD1 (5 bases). This CDR3 is built from 14 residues. The germline gives CDR1 SNHLY, CDR2 FYNNEI. Trimming left V 2 bases short and J 4 bases short, with 11 bases between. Together with reference TRBV2 and TRBJ1-2, the CDR3 gives the full variable domain: EPEVTQTPSHQVTQMGQEVILRCVPISNHLYFYWYRQILGQKVEFLVSFYNNEISEKSEIFDDQFSVERPDGSNFTLKIRSTKLEDSAMYFCASSEPGGGYGYTFGSGTRLTVV.

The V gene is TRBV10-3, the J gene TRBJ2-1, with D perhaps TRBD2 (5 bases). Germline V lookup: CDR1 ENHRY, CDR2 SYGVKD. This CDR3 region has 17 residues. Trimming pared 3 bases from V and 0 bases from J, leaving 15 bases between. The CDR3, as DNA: TGTGCCATCAGTGAATTTCGGGAAACTACCTCCTACAATGAGCAGTTCTTC. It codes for CAISEFRETTSYNEQFF.

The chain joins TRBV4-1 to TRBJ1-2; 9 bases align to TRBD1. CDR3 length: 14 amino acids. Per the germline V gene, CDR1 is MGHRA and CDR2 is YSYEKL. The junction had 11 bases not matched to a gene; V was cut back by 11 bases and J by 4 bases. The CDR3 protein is CAYRTGGFVYGYTF. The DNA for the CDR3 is TGCGCCTATCGAACAGGGGGCTTCGTCTATGGCTACACCTTC.

The CDR3 bases are TGTGCCAGCAGTTACGGTGGGGGGAATGCGGCCCAGCATTTT. Protein sequence: CASSYGGGNAAQHF. V is TRBV6-6 and J is TRBJ1-5; TRBD1 might be the D (5 bases). Germline CDR1 MNHNY, CDR2 SVGAGI (reference sequence). CDR3 length: 14 residues. V dropped 2 bases and J dropped 11 bases, with 16 bases sitting between them.

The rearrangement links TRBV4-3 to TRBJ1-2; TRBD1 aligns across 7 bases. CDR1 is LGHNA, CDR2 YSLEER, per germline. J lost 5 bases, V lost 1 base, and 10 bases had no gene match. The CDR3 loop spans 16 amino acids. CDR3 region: CASSQAGTAWMYGYTF. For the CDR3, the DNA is TGCGCCAGCAGCCAAGCGGGGACAGCCTGGATGTATGGCTACACCTTC.

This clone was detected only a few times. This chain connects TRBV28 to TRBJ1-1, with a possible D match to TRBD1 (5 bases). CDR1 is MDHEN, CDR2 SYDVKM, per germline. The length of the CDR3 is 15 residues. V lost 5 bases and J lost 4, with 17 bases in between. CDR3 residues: CASSLRDLVSTEAFF. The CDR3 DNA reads TGTGCCAGCAGTCTCAGGGACCTTGTCTCCACTGAAGCTTTCTTT.

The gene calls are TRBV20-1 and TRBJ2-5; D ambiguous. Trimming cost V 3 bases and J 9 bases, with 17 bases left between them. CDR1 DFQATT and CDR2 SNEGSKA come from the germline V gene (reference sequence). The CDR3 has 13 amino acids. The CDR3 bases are TGCAGTGCTAGTTGGCTAGGAAGAGAAGCCCAGTACTTC. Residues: CSASWLGREAQYF.

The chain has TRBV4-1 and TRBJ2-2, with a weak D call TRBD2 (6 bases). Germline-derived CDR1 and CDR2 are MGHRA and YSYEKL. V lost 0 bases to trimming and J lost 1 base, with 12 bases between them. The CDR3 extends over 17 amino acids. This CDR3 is CASSQERGTLNTGELFF. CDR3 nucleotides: TGCGCCAGCAGCCAAGAACGGGGGACTTTGAACACCGGGGAGCTGTTTTTT.

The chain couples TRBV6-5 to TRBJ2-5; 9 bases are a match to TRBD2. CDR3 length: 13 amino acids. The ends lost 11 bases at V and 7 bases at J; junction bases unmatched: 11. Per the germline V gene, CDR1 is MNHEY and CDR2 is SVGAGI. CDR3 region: CAALSSGGGTQYF. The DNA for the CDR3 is TGTGCCGCGCTGAGTAGCGGGGGTGGGACCCAGTACTTC.

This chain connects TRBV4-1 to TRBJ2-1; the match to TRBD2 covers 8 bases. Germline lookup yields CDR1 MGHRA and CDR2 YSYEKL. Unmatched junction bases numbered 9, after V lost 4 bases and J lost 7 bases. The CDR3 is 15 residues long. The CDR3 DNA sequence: TGCGCCAGCAGCCGTGACGGGGGGGCCAGAAATGAGCAGTTCTTC. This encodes CASSRDGGARNEQFF.

The CDR3 sequence: CASSPSDRVGTEAFF. The CDR3 nucleotides are TGTGCCAGCTCACCGTCGGACAGGGTGGGCACTGAAGCTTTCTTT. The J gene is TRBJ1-1, the V gene TRBV18, with 8 positions matching TRBD1. The CDR3 runs 15 residues. CDR1 is KGHSH, CDR2 LQKENI, per germline. J lost 4 bases, V lost 3 bases, and 7 bases had no gene match.